This is a list of T cell receptor beta chains from one sample in a study of cytomegalovirus exposure and HLA in healthy donors. TCRdb's copy holds only in-frame clones and misses some; the assay was immunoSEQ multiplex PCR. The sample contains 150,000 to 200,000 clones, roughly four fifths of which appear only once. The sample taken for sequencing was PBMCs. All receptors come from a man in his forties in good health and CMV-seronegative. Each CDR3 is given with its conserved first and last residue. A D gene is named only where the DNA matches it firmly. The listing skips clone size in some rows; elsewhere it reads once, few, many or a size class.

size	V	J	D	DNA	CDR3
-	TRBV5-4	TRBJ1-5	-	TGTGCCAGCAGCTCTGGTGGACTGGAGGGGCAGCCCCAGCATTTT	CASSSGGLEGQPQHF
-	TRBV9	TRBJ1-1	-	TGTGCCAGCAGCAGCGGCCTCACGGGCAAAGCTTTCTTT	CASSSGLTGKAFF
-	TRBV27	TRBJ1-2	TRBD1	TGTGCCAGCAGTTTCTCCGGGACAGGGGTTGGCTACACCTTC	CASSFSGTGVGYTF
-	TRBV19	TRBJ1-3	-	TGTGCCAGTAGTATCCCAGGGGTTAACTCTGGAAACACCATATATTTT	CASSIPGVNSGNTIYF
few	TRBV18	TRBJ2-7	-	TGTGCCAGCTCACCACTGGGGACCGGGACTGGTTCCTACGAGCAGTACTTC	CASSPLGTGTGSYEQYF
-	TRBV7-7	TRBJ2-1	TRBD2	TGTGCCAGCAGCTTGATGCCGGCGGGGGCGGGAGGCGCCCCGGGAGATGAGCAGTTCTTC	CASSLMPAGAGGAPGDEQFF
once	TRBV5-1	TRBJ1-2	-	TGCGCCAGCAGCTCTCAGGGCCTCGACTATGGCTACACCTTC	CASSSQGLDYGYTF
-	TRBV29-1	TRBJ2-5	TRBD2	TGCAGCGTTGAAGGGTGGCGGGAGGGCCGGGAGACCCAGTACTTC	CSVEGWREGRETQYF
few	TRBV28	TRBJ1-5	TRBD1	TGTGCCAGCAGCCTACAGGGGAGGAGGGATCAGCCCCAGCATTTT	CASSLQGRRDQPQHF
-	TRBV6-6	TRBJ1-2	-	TGTGCCAGCAGTTACTCAGCCCGGGAGAACTATGGCTACACCTTC	CASSYSARENYGYTF
-	TRBV6-1	TRBJ1-1	-	TGTGCCAGCAGTGAGGGTTGGGCCCACAACACTGAAGCTTTCTTT	CASSEGWAHNTEAFF
-	TRBV19	TRBJ1-2	-	TGTGCCAGTAGTATAAGTGGGCGGGATGGCTACACCTTC	CASSISGRDGYTF
few	TRBV7-3	TRBJ2-1	TRBD2	TGTGCCAGCAGCTTAACGTCCGGGGGGAGGGCCAATGAGCAGTTCTTC	CASSLTSGGRANEQFF
-	TRBV5-1	TRBJ2-1	-	TGCGCCAGCAGCTTGGTGTACAGCTACAATGAGCAGTTCTTC	CASSLVYSYNEQFF
-	TRBV7-9	TRBJ2-7	TRBD1	TGTGCCAGCAGCCGCCCGGGACAGAGCTACGAGCAGTACTTC	CASSRPGQSYEQYF
-	TRBV4-2	TRBJ2-3	TRBD1	TGTGCCAGCAGCCTTCCGGGACAGGCAACAGATACGCAGTATTTT	CASSLPGQATDTQYF
-	TRBV5-4	TRBJ1-1	-	TGTGCCAGCAGCAGATGGGGGTGGGGGGGAACTGAAGCTTTCTTT	CASSRWGWGGTEAFF
-	TRBV6-6	TRBJ1-2	-	TGTGCCAGCAGACGAGGGCAGGGACTTCGTGGCTACACCTTC	CASRRGQGLRGYTF